A single sample gave rise to the 3 T cell receptor beta chains below, sequenced in a study of blood T cell repertoires in COVID-19. Method: immunoSEQ multiplex PCR; TCRdb's copy keeps in-frame clones and lacks some. Among 20,000 to 25,000 clones listed, 90% were seen once. Sequencing was carried out using peripheral blood. The receptors come from a human donor in a cohort sampled during active COVID-19.

This rearrangement joins TRBV5-1 to TRBJ2-1; maybe TRBD1 (6 bases). V lost 7 bases, J lost 4 bases, and 15 bases lay in between. Germline assignment: CDR1 SGHRS and CDR2 YFSETQ. The CDR3 extends over 14 amino acids. CDR3 residues: CASDPGQGYNEQFF. The CDR3 nucleotides are TGCGCCAGCGACCCGGGGCAGGGGTACAATGAGCAGTTCTTC.

This clone is a singleton in its sample. The chain uses TRBV20-1 and TRBJ1-1; D perhaps matches TRBD1 (5 bases). This CDR3 has 11 residues. The V gene lost 6 bases and the J gene lost 12 bases, with 17 bases spanning the gap. Germline lookup yields CDR1 DFQATT and CDR2 SNEGSKA (reference sequence). The CDR3 here is CSAPTVGLSFF. CDR3 bases: TGCAGTGCACCGACAGTGGGCCTTTCTTTCTTT.

In this sample, this clone turned up once. V and J are TRBV3-1 (or the pseudogene TRBV3-2) and TRBJ2-5, with 10 positions matching TRBD2. The germline V gene has CDR1 LGHDT and CDR2 YNNKEL (reference sequence). The CDR3 has 16 residues. Trimming at V came to 5 bases and at J to 10 bases, leaving 16 bases not matched to a gene. DNA for the CDR3: TGTGCCAGCAGCACAACAGCGGCTAGCGGGGGCTTTTTCCAGTACTTC. Translation: CASSTTAASGGFFQYF.